The table lists the clone carrying this T cell receptor beta chain with a count of one. Its specificity is not known. Combining a sample-barcoded 5' primer with a J-beta primer mix, a second PCR ran for roughly 7 to 12 cycles. With 12 random nucleotides, a template-switch adaptor tagged each individual cDNA molecule. TCRdb re-analysed the 5' RACE reads in MiXCR, keeping a single row per CDR3 protein. The top ten clones hold 7.9% of a sample with about 1.5 million distinct CDR3 sequences, 42% of them seen once. Germline V lookup: CDR1 LGHDT, CDR2 YNNKEL (reference sequence). This CDR3 contains 18 residues. V shed 1 base and J 4 bases; nucleotides not matched to a gene: 6. This specimen belongs to a study of blood T cells in healthy people across ages. Study-wide results and limits: A roughly linear fall in TCR beta diversity per million T cells was seen with increasing age.

The sequence came from a woman between 18 and 29 years old in good health. Sequencing was carried out using blood. This sequence joins TRBV3-1 and TRBJ2-2; 13 bases line up with TRBD2. This CDR3 is CASSQVTSGRARTGELFF. The CDR3 DNA sequence: TGTGCCAGCAGCCAAGTCACTAGCGGGAGGGCCCGCACCGGGGAGCTGTTTTTT.